This T cell receptor beta chain is drawn from a study of T-cell reconstitution after alpha-beta-depleted transplantation in children. This clonotype came up a few times. A TCRbeta library incorporating unique molecular identifiers was prepared. In TCRdb, the PCR reads were re-called with MiXCR into one record per CDR3 protein. The sample lists about 640,000 distinct CDR3 sequences, roughly 17% occurring once. This receptor was obtained from a human donor who donated a stem cell graft to a child with acute myeloid leukemia. Sequencing used PBMCs from the stem cell graft donor, obtained from the stem cell graft.

The CDR3 region is CASSQVTGTNQPQHF. The DNA of the CDR3 is TGCGCCAGCAGCCAGGTAACAGGGACCAATCAGCCCCAGCATTTT. J is TRBJ1-5 and V is TRBV4-3; the D gene is possibly TRBD1 (6 bases). There are 15 residues in the CDR3. The germline V gene has CDR1 LGHNA and CDR2 YSLEER. The ends were cut back, 3 bases at V and 3 bases at J, with 12 bases in the middle.